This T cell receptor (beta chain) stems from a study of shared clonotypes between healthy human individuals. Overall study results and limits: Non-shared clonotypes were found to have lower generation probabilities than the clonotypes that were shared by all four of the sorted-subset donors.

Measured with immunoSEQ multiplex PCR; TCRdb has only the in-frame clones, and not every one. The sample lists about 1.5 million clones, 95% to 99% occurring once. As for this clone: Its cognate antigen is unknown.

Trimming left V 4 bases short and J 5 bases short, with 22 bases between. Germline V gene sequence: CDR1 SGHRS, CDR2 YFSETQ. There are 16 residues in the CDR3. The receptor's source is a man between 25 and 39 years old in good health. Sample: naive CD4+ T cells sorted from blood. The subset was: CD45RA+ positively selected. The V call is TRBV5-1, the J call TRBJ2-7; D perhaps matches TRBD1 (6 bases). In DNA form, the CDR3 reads TGCGCCAGCAGCCAAGATAGGAAGGGGGAAGTCAACGAGCAGTACTTC. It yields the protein CASSQDRKGEVNEQYF.